The 10 T cell receptor beta chains in this list originate from one sample, sequenced in a study of siplizumab effects on memory and regulatory T cells. TCRdb's copy holds only in-frame clones and misses some; the assay was immunoSEQ multiplex PCR. The sample includes 90,000 to 150,000 clones, just under 95% of them seen just once. Sequencing used non-Treg CD4+ T cells sorted from blood. The source is a human donor in good health.

The rearrangement joins TRBV29-1 to TRBJ1-4, with D uncertain. From germline, CDR1 is SQVTM and CDR2 ANQGSEA. The ends were cut back, 3 bases at V and 2 bases at J, with 7 bases in the middle. The CDR3 covers 13 residues. In DNA form, the CDR3 reads TGCAGCGTTGAGGCTGTGACTAATGAAAAACTGTTTTTT. Its protein product is CSVEAVTNEKLFF.

The J gene is TRBJ2-1, the V gene TRBV7-2; 12 bases line up with TRBD2. The junction had 2 bases not matched to a gene; V was cut back by 2 bases and J by 0 bases. Germline CDR1 reads SGHTA; CDR2 reads FQGNSA. The CDR3 runs to 17 residues. CDR3 amino acids: CASSLLAGGSSYNEQFF. CDR3 sequence (DNA): TGTGCCAGCAGCTTACTAGCGGGGGGGAGCTCCTACAATGAGCAGTTCTTC.

The sample holds one count of this clone. The J gene is TRBJ2-3, the V gene TRBV5-1; TRBD1 matches at 9 bases. V shed 6 bases and J 4 bases; nucleotides not matched to a gene: 6. The CDR3 has 14 residues. The germline V gene encodes CDR1 SGHRS and CDR2 YFSETQ. The CDR3 DNA follows: TGCGCCAGCATGCTGACAGGGGGTTCAGATACGCAGTATTTT. Its protein is CASMLTGGSDTQYF. Combining the CDR3 with reference TRBV5-1 and TRBJ2-3 gives the whole variable domain KAGVTQTPRYLIKTRGQQVTLSCSPISGHRSVSWYQQTPGQGLQFLFEYFSETQRNKGNFPGRFSGRQFSNSRSEMNVSTLELGDSALYLCASMLTGGSDTQYFGPGTRLTVL.

The rearrangement uses TRBV5-1 and TRBJ2-2; D is perhaps TRBD1 or TRBD2 (6 bases each). V lost 4 bases and J 1 base, leaving 8 bases between the germline ends. The CDR3 covers 14 residues. Germline values: CDR1 SGHRS, CDR2 YFSETQ. The CDR3 sequence: CASSGGGNTGELFF. In DNA form, the CDR3 reads TGCGCCAGCAGCGGAGGGGGGAACACCGGGGAGCTGTTTTTT.

The V gene is TRBV19, the J gene TRBJ1-2, with 12 bases that match TRBD1. V lost 7 bases and J lost 3; bases outside the gene matches: 9. The CDR3 sequence is 16 residues long. Germline-derived CDR1 and CDR2 are LNHDA and SQIVND (reference sequence). The CDR3 DNA reads TGTGCCAGTACCCGGGACAGGGGGCGCGTGGACTATGGCTACACCTTC. Translating gives CASTRDRGRVDYGYTF.

This sequence joins TRBV6-1 and TRBJ1-6, with D tentatively TRBD1 (5 bases). The germline V gene has CDR1 MNHNS and CDR2 SASEGT. With 7 bases removed from V and 7 bases from J, the gap between germline ends came to 14 bases. CDR3 length: 14 amino acids. CDR3 sequence reads: CASTGDSRNSPLHF. The CDR3 DNA is TGTGCCAGCACGGGGGATAGTCGGAATTCACCCCTCCACTTT.

The chain is built from TRBV27 and TRBJ1-1; TRBD1 aligns across 7 bases. This CDR3 is built from 18 residues. Per germline, CDR1 MNHEY and CDR2 SMNVEV (reference sequence). Losses at the gene ends were 6 bases for V and 1 base for J; bases not matched to a gene: 17. The CDR3 DNA follows: TGTGCCAGCAGCACCGACAGGGTCGGGTTTCACCGGAACACTGAAGCTTTCTTT. This gives the protein CASSTDRVGFHRNTEAFF.

The gene calls are TRBV28 and TRBJ2-7; 8 bases align to TRBD1. V trimming: 5 bases; J trimming: 2 bases; junction bases outside the gene matches: 8. CDR1 is MDHEN, CDR2 SYDVKM, per germline. The CDR3 contains 15 residues. CDR3 DNA sequence: TGTGCCAGCAGTCTCTTTACAGGGGGGACCTACGAGCAGTACTTC. It yields the protein CASSLFTGGTYEQYF.

This chain connects TRBV19 to TRBJ2-5, with D perhaps matching TRBD1 or TRBD2 (6 bases each). This CDR3 has 16 amino acids. CDR1 is LNHDA, CDR2 SQIVND, per germline (reference sequence). Deletions cut 4 bases from V and 6 bases from J, with 21 bases between. CDR3 in amino acids: CASSTNGQFGGKTQYF. The CDR3 nucleotides are TGTGCCAGTAGTACGAACGGACAGTTCGGGGGAAAGACCCAGTACTTC.

The chain links TRBV29-1 to TRBJ1-1, with 10 positions matching TRBD1. Germline V lookup: CDR1 SQVTM, CDR2 ANQGSEA. The CDR3 is 13 amino acids. The J segment lost 5 bases and the V segment lost 6 bases, leaving 6 bases of the junction unmatched. The CDR3 bases are TGCAGCGTGGAGACAGGGGGCGGGACTGAAGCTTTCTTT. Translation gives CSVETGGGTEAFF.